This TCR beta chain appears in the sequencing data of a study of STAT5B mutations in CD4+ large granular lymphocyte leukemia. Study details: Among healthy controls, a particular HLA allele went with more CDR3 'QG' motifs.

TCRdb's copy holds only in-frame clones and misses some; the assay was immunoSEQ multiplex PCR. The profile covers roughly 30,000 clones, with approximately 74% appearing a single time and roughly 1% taken by the ten largest. The germline CDR1 and CDR2 sequences are LGHNA and YSLEER. This CDR3 has 19 amino acids. V gave up 0 bases and J gave up 5 bases; unmatched junction bases: 10. For this clone: Its cognate antigen is unknown.

Study results and limitations: Main leukemic clonotypes were patient-specific, but under 30% appeared at low frequency elsewhere. 8/27 top patient clones versus 2/35 control clones were TRBV06-family.

The sequence was obtained from a human donor in good health. Sample: CD4+ T cells from blood buffy coats. The chain combines TRBV4-3 with TRBJ1-6; 10 bases align to TRBD1. The CDR3, as DNA: TGCGCCAGCAGCCAAGATCCCCGTCCCGGGACAGGGGATAATTCACCCCTCCACTTT. Translation gives CASSQDPRPGTGDNSPLHF.